The T cell receptor beta chain described here comes from a study of blood T cell repertoires in COVID-19. With V trimmed by 2 bases and J by 9 bases, 7 bases remained unmatched. Germline CDR1 reads SGHNT; CDR2 reads YYREEE (reference sequence). This CDR3 comprises 14 residues. Some clones are missing from TCRdb's copy, which holds only in-frame ones; the method was immunoSEQ multiplex PCR. The repertoire consists of around 280,000 clones, with approximately 91% occurring once and the leading ten covering less than 2%. Sequencing input: PBMCs or T cells enriched from blood (not recorded which). The V call is TRBV5-4, the J call TRBJ2-1; 8 bases align to TRBD2. The TCR was taken from a woman in her forties who had recovered from COVID-19. The CDR3 spells CASSFAGGRGEQFF. CDR3 DNA sequence: TGTGCCAGCAGCTTTGCGGGGGGCAGGGGTGAGCAGTTCTTC. The full variable domain, in which reference TRBV5-4 and TRBJ2-1 provide the parts outside the CDR3, is ETGVTQSPTHLIKTRGQQVTLRCSSQSGHNTVSWYQQALGQGPQFIFQYYREEENGRGNFPPRFSGLQFPNYSSELNVNALELDDSALYLCASSFAGGRGEQFFGPGTRLTVL.